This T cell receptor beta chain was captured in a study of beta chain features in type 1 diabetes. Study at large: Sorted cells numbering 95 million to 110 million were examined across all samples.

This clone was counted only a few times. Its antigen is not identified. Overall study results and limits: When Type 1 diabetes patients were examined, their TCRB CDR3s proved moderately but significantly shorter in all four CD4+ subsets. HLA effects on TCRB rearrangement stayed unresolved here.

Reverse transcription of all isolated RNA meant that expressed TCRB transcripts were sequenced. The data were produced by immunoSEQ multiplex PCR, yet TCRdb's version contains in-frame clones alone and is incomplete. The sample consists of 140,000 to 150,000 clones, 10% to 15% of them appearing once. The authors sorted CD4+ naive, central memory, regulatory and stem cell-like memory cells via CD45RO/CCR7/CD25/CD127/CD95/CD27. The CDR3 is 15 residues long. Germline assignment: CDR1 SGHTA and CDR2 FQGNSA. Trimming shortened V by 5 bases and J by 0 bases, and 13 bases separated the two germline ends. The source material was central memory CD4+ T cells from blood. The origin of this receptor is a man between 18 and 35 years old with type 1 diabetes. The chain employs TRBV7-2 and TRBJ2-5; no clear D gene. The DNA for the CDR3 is TGTGCCAGCAGCGGTATCAGCTCTAACCAAGAGACCCAGTACTTC. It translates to CASSGISSNQETQYF.